These T cell receptor beta chains were read from a single sample in a study of shared clonotypes between healthy human individuals. Using immunoSEQ multiplex PCR, the repertoire was profiled, and TCRdb retains in-frame clones only, with some absent. The repertoire has 2 million to 3 million clones, roughly 93% of them found once; the top ten carry around 0.37%. Material for sequencing was naive CD4+ T cells from PBMCs. Receptors originate from a man aged 18 to 29 in good health. Some clones in this sample may be carry-over from other donors' samples. Both conserved end residues are part of each CDR3. The D gene is left open where the match is weak. The listing skips clone size in some rows; elsewhere it reads once, few, many or a size class.

v_call: TRBV5-1
d_call: TRBD1
clone_size: .
j_call: TRBJ2-7
cdr3_aa: CASSKGTGEGEQYF
cdr3_nt: TGCGCCAGCAGCAAGGGGACAGGGGAGGGCGAGCAGTACTTC

v_call: TRBV30
d_call: TRBD2
clone_size: .
j_call: TRBJ2-3
cdr3_aa: CAWSVGLAGAVDTQYF
cdr3_nt: TGTGCCTGGAGTGTAGGGCTAGCGGGAGCGGTAGATACGCAGTATTTT

v_call: TRBV28
d_call: TRBD2
clone_size: .
j_call: TRBJ2-7
cdr3_aa: CASSLMLAGVYEQYF
cdr3_nt: TGTGCCAGCAGTTTAATGCTAGCGGGAGTTTACGAGCAGTACTTC

v_call: TRBV7-2
d_call: TRBD2
clone_size: .
j_call: TRBJ2-1
cdr3_aa: CASSLAGAGVSPYNEQFF
cdr3_nt: TGTGCCAGCAGCTTAGCTGGCGCGGGAGTGTCTCCCTACAATGAGCAGTTCTTC

v_call: TRBV6-1
d_call: .
clone_size: .
j_call: TRBJ1-5
cdr3_aa: CASSEGVAADSNQPQHF
cdr3_nt: TGTGCCAGCAGTGAGGGAGTTGCAGCCGATAGCAATCAGCCCCAGCATTTT

v_call: TRBV27
d_call: TRBD1
clone_size: .
j_call: TRBJ2-1
cdr3_aa: CASSLKGGNNEQFF
cdr3_nt: TGTGCCAGCAGTTTGAAAGGGGGCAACAATGAGCAGTTCTTC

v_call: TRBV5-4
d_call: .
clone_size: .
j_call: TRBJ2-1
cdr3_aa: CASSQLGPYGNEQFF
cdr3_nt: TGTGCCAGCAGCCAATTAGGGCCCTACGGCAATGAGCAGTTCTTC

v_call: TRBV2
d_call: .
clone_size: .
j_call: TRBJ2-7
cdr3_aa: CATQGGYEQYF
cdr3_nt: TGTGCCACCCAAGGCGGCTACGAGCAGTACTTC

v_call: TRBV19
d_call: .
clone_size: .
j_call: TRBJ1-3
cdr3_aa: CASSAAWRTIYF
cdr3_nt: TGTGCCAGTAGCGCCGCCTGGAGGACCATATATTTT

v_call: TRBV25-1
d_call: .
clone_size: .
j_call: TRBJ1-1
cdr3_aa: CASSESGQGSYTEAFF
cdr3_nt: TGTGCCAGCAGTGAAAGTGGGCAGGGGAGTTACACTGAAGCTTTCTTT

v_call: TRBV20-1
d_call: .
clone_size: few
j_call: TRBJ1-1
cdr3_aa: CSARTEAFF
cdr3_nt: TGCAGTGCTAGGACAGAAGCTTTCTTT

v_call: TRBV14
d_call: .
clone_size: .
j_call: TRBJ2-7
cdr3_aa: CASSQVRPEVGGEQYF
cdr3_nt: TGTGCCAGCAGCCAAGTAAGGCCCGAGGTCGGGGGCGAGCAGTACTTC

v_call: TRBV6-5
d_call: .
clone_size: .
j_call: TRBJ2-7
cdr3_aa: CASSYSGQGQQYF
cdr3_nt: TGTGCCAGCAGTTACTCCGGCCAGGGCCAGCAGTACTTC

v_call: TRBV12-5
d_call: .
clone_size: .
j_call: TRBJ2-1
cdr3_aa: CASGSQSSYNEQFF
cdr3_nt: TGTGCTAGTGGTTCCCAGAGCTCCTACAATGAGCAGTTCTTC

v_call: TRBV5-1
d_call: .
clone_size: .
j_call: TRBJ2-7
cdr3_aa: CASNPTGYSYEQYF
cdr3_nt: TGCGCCAGCAACCCTACGGGATACTCCTACGAGCAGTACTTC

v_call: TRBV7-3
d_call: TRBD2
clone_size: once
j_call: TRBJ2-1
cdr3_aa: CASSQRPGLAGLNEQFF
cdr3_nt: TGTGCCAGCAGCCAGAGGCCGGGACTAGCGGGACTCAATGAGCAGTTCTTC

v_call: TRBV7-2
d_call: .
clone_size: .
j_call: TRBJ2-5
cdr3_aa: CASSAYREGETQYF
cdr3_nt: TGTGCCAGCAGCGCCTACAGGGAGGGGGAGACCCAGTACTTC

v_call: TRBV28
d_call: .
clone_size: once
j_call: TRBJ1-2
cdr3_aa: CASSSPGESNYGYTF
cdr3_nt: TGTGCCAGCAGTTCCCCCGGGGAGTCTAACTATGGCTACACCTTC

v_call: TRBV28
d_call: TRBD1
clone_size: .
j_call: TRBJ1-1
cdr3_aa: CASRGQGTVTEAFF
cdr3_nt: TGTGCCAGCAGGGGACAGGGAACGGTCACTGAAGCTTTCTTT

v_call: TRBV20-1
d_call: .
clone_size: .
j_call: TRBJ1-1
cdr3_aa: CSCKGHTEAFF
cdr3_nt: TGCAGTTGTAAAGGACACACTGAAGCTTTCTTT

v_call: TRBV7-2
d_call: .
clone_size: .
j_call: TRBJ1-1
cdr3_aa: CASSLVSGMSTEAFF
cdr3_nt: TGTGCCAGCAGCTTAGTGTCAGGGATGAGCACTGAAGCTTTCTTT

v_call: TRBV9
d_call: TRBD1
clone_size: .
j_call: TRBJ2-5
cdr3_aa: CASSARTGRETQYF
cdr3_nt: TGTGCCAGCAGCGCCAGGACAGGGAGGGAGACCCAGTACTTC

v_call: TRBV7-2
d_call: .
clone_size: .
j_call: TRBJ1-2
cdr3_aa: CASSLTRAGDGYTF
cdr3_nt: TGTGCCAGCAGCTTAACTCGGGCGGGAGATGGCTACACCTTC

v_call: TRBV5-1
d_call: .
clone_size: few
j_call: TRBJ1-1
cdr3_aa: CASRVIQEDTRAFF
cdr3_nt: TGCGCCAGCAGAGTTATACAGGAAGACACGAGGGCTTTCTTT

v_call: TRBV15
d_call: .
clone_size: .
j_call: TRBJ1-2
cdr3_aa: CATSRTRDTSNYGYTF
cdr3_nt: TGTGCCACCAGCAGAACACGGGACACCTCTAACTATGGCTACACCTTC

v_call: TRBV7-9
d_call: TRBD1
clone_size: .
j_call: TRBJ2-2
cdr3_aa: CASSLPGTGGPGELFF
cdr3_nt: TGTGCCAGCAGCTTACCCGGGACAGGGGGCCCCGGGGAGCTGTTTTTT

v_call: TRBV18
d_call: .
clone_size: .
j_call: TRBJ2-1
cdr3_aa: CASSPYGAGSYNEQFF
cdr3_nt: TGTGCCAGCTCACCCTACGGGGCCGGCTCCTACAATGAGCAGTTCTTC

v_call: TRBV9
d_call: .
clone_size: once
j_call: TRBJ1-2
cdr3_aa: CASSVDPGWTNYGYTF
cdr3_nt: TGTGCCAGCAGCGTAGACCCCGGGTGGACTAACTATGGCTACACCTTC

v_call: TRBV2
d_call: TRBD1
clone_size: .
j_call: TRBJ2-2
cdr3_aa: CASRPGTGGHGELFF
cdr3_nt: TGTGCCAGCAGGCCCGGGACAGGGGGCCACGGGGAGCTGTTTTTT

v_call: TRBV28
d_call: .
clone_size: .
j_call: TRBJ2-7
cdr3_aa: CASSTLGLVREQYF
cdr3_nt: TGTGCCAGCAGTACCTTGGGACTGGTGAGGGAGCAGTACTTC

v_call: TRBV30
d_call: .
clone_size: .
j_call: TRBJ2-3
cdr3_aa: CAWRDYYAGSTADTQYF
cdr3_nt: TGTGCCTGGAGGGATTACTATGCGGGATCAACGGCGGATACGCAGTATTTT

v_call: TRBV4-1
d_call: .
clone_size: .
j_call: TRBJ1-2
cdr3_aa: CASSQPPAGASYGYTF
cdr3_nt: TGCGCCAGCAGCCAACCCCCCGCCGGGGCTAGCTATGGCTACACCTTC

v_call: TRBV18
d_call: TRBD1
clone_size: .
j_call: TRBJ1-1
cdr3_aa: CASSPQGALMNTEAFF
cdr3_nt: TGTGCCAGCTCACCACAGGGGGCTCTAATGAACACTGAAGCTTTCTTT

v_call: TRBV4-3
d_call: .
clone_size: .
j_call: TRBJ2-7
cdr3_aa: CASSQGAGRGEQYF
cdr3_nt: TGCGCCAGCAGCCAGGGGGCAGGGCGGGGCGAGCAGTACTTC

v_call: TRBV7-3
d_call: .
clone_size: .
j_call: TRBJ2-7
cdr3_aa: CASSLGGDSEEQYF
cdr3_nt: TGTGCCAGCAGCCTGGGCGGGGATTCAGAAGAGCAGTACTTC

v_call: TRBV29-1
d_call: .
clone_size: .
j_call: TRBJ1-4
cdr3_aa: CSVLDGTNEKLFF
cdr3_nt: TGCAGCGTTCTGGATGGGACTAATGAAAAACTGTTTTTT

v_call: TRBV11-2
d_call: .
clone_size: .
j_call: TRBJ1-2
cdr3_aa: CASSQASGGVGGYTF
cdr3_nt: TGTGCCAGCAGCCAAGCTTCAGGAGGGGTGGGTGGCTACACCTTC